The 27 T cell receptor beta chains reported below all come from one sample, sequenced in a study of spatial heterogeneity in lung cancer. Study conclusions and caveats: Tumor mutation counts were tracked by expanded intratumoral alpha and beta TCR counts.

Time point defined: sample taken at primary tumor resection. No antigen is known for these receptors. TCRdb reprocessed the 5' RACE reads via MiXCR and lists one record per CDR3 protein. Of 4,500 to 6,500 distinct CDR3 sequences in the sample, roughly 7.8% were seen once. The sequencing here drew on lung tumor tissue, taken at surgery. Every receptor here comes from a female donor with early-stage non-small cell lung cancer.

In its sample, this clonotype ranks as medium-sized. The chain employs TRBV4-2 and TRBJ1-4; tentatively, D is TRBD1 (6 bases). CDR1 is LGHNA, CDR2 YNFKEQ, per germline. V was cut by 0 bases and J by 8 bases, with 13 bases left in between. The CDR3 is 15 amino acids. The CDR3 loop is CASSQDGAGVEKLFF. The DNA of the CDR3 is TGTGCCAGCAGCCAAGATGGAGCAGGGGTCGAAAAACTGTTTTTT.

This clonotype was seen repeatedly, ten times or more. The chain is built from TRBV29-1 and TRBJ2-7; D possibly corresponds to TRBD1 (5 bases). The CDR3 length is 14 residues. Germline lookup yields CDR1 SQVTM and CDR2 ANQGSEA. Trimming removed 2 bases at V and 3 bases at J, with 14 bases between. The CDR3 DNA is TGCAGCGTTGAACTTCTGGGGCACCGCTACGAGCAGTACTTC. It is translated as CSVELLGHRYEQYF.

This clonotype ranks as medium-sized. This rearrangement joins TRBV7-2 to TRBJ2-3; D not certain. From germline, CDR1 is SGHTA and CDR2 FQGNSA. V lost 1 base and J lost 3, with 11 bases in between. The CDR3 consists of 15 residues. Here the CDR3 DNA reads TGTGCCAGCAGCTTAGATAAGGTTGCGACAGATACGCAGTATTTT. Encoded protein: CASSLDKVATDTQYF.

The genes are TRBV7-6 and TRBJ2-1; D gene unclear. This CDR3 has 11 amino acids. V was cut by 1 base and J by 12 bases, with 7 bases left in between. Germline values: CDR1 SGHVS, CDR2 FNYEAQ. The CDR3 loop reads CASSLDVRQFF. The DNA for the CDR3 is TGTGCCAGCAGCTTAGACGTGAGGCAGTTCTTC.

This clonotype showed up just a few times. The chain links TRBV20-1 to TRBJ1-5, with no clear D. Trimming pared 5 bases from V and 3 bases from J, leaving 11 bases between. Germline-derived CDR1 and CDR2 are DFQATT and SNEGSKA (reference sequence). The CDR3 is 13 amino acids. This CDR3 is CSARSGINQPQHF. The DNA for the CDR3 is TGCAGTGCTCGATCCGGGATCAATCAGCCCCAGCATTTT.

There are many counts of this clonotype. The chain couples TRBV9 to TRBJ1-4; the D is unclear. Looked up from germline, CDR1 is SGDLS and CDR2 is YYNGEE. The ends were cut back, 4 bases at V and 7 bases at J, with 11 bases in the middle. The CDR3 contains 13 residues. The CDR3 DNA sequence: TGTGCCAGCAGCCCACGGACTGGTGAAAAACTGTTTTTT. This encodes CASSPRTGEKLFF.

This clonotype occurred many times. V is TRBV20-1 and J is TRBJ1-1, with TRBD1 identical over 8 bases. CDR3 length: 15 amino acids. The V gene's germline CDR1 is DFQATT and CDR2 SNEGSKA (reference sequence). Losses at the gene ends were 1 base for V and 11 bases for J; bases not matched to a gene: 15. CDR3 DNA: TGCAGTGCTAGAGCCTCCCCTAAGCTACAGGGGGTGGCTTTCTTT. As protein: CSARASPKLQGVAFF.

By sample fraction, this clonotype is medium-sized. This chain uses TRBV7-2 with TRBJ2-5; 8 positions match TRBD1. V lost 9 bases and J lost 3; bases outside the gene matches: 15. This CDR3 is built from 16 residues. Looked up from germline, CDR1 is SGHTA and CDR2 is FQGNSA. CDR3 sequence (DNA): TGTGCCAGTTCCCTTCGGACAGGGCAGGGGAAAGAGACCCAGTACTTC. Amino acids: CASSLRTGQGKETQYF.

By share, this clonotype ranks as medium-sized. V is TRBV3-2 and J is TRBJ1-5. TRBV3-2 is noted as a pseudogene. This CDR3 spans 14 amino acids. In DNA form, the CDR3 reads TGTGCCAGCAGCCAAGTATCTGGAAATCAGCCCCAGCATTTT. Its translation is CASSQVSGNQPQHF.

By sample share, this clonotype is medium-sized. The chain employs TRBV7-2 and TRBJ2-3; 7 bases fit TRBD1. CDR1 is SGHTA, CDR2 FQGNSA, per germline. The CDR3 length is 16 residues. The V segment lost 2 bases and the J segment 6 bases; nucleotides outside the gene matches: 11. In DNA, the CDR3 is TGTGCCAGCAGCTTAATACCAGGGGGTATGGCGGATACGCAGTATTTT. Translating it yields CASSLIPGGMADTQYF.

The rearrangement uses TRBV7-8 and TRBJ1-5; D not resolved. Trimming shortened V by 1 base and J by 4 bases, and 8 bases separated the two germline ends. This CDR3 spans 14 amino acids. Germline CDR1 SGHVS, CDR2 FQNEAQ. This chain's CDR3 is CASSLVSGNQPQHF. DNA of the CDR3: TGTGCCAGCAGCTTAGTGTCGGGAAATCAGCCCCAGCATTTT.

This clonotype is classed as large. This chain uses TRBV6-5 with TRBJ1-6, with TRBD1 identical over 8 bases. With V trimmed by 5 bases and J by 9 bases, 9 bases remained unmatched. Looked up from germline, CDR1 is MNHEY and CDR2 is SVGAGI. The CDR3 spans 15 residues. In nucleotides, the CDR3 is TGTGCCAGCAGTGCCTCATTCACAGGGGGTTCACCCCTCCACTTT. It translates to CASSASFTGGSPLHF.

This clonotype was recorded once. The chain is built from TRBV6-2 or TRBV6-3 and TRBJ1-5, with no clear D. Trimming shortened V by 4 bases and J by 4 bases, and 8 bases separated the two germline ends. Germline V gives CDR1 MNHEY, CDR2 SVGEGT. The CDR3 runs to 13 residues. DNA of the CDR3: TGTGCCAGCAGTTTCGGATTTAATCAGCCCCAGCATTTT. The encoded protein is CASSFGFNQPQHF.

Sample share makes this clonotype medium-sized (0.01 to 0.1%). This sequence joins TRBV20-1 and TRBJ1-1; 7 bases are a match to TRBD1. Germline trimming cut 6 bases from V and 3 bases from J; bases unmatched to any gene: 10. The CDR3 covers 14 residues. Germline V gene sequence: CDR1 DFQATT, CDR2 SNEGSKA (reference sequence). CDR3 loop: CSARGAGGYTEAFF. In DNA form, the CDR3 reads TGCAGTGCCAGGGGCGCAGGGGGTTACACTGAAGCTTTCTTT.

This clonotype came up a few times. One junction end does not reproduce the germline sequence, and a read error may be involved. V is TRBV7-2 and J is TRBJ2-4, with D possibly TRBD1 on 5 matching bases. This CDR3 region has 13 residues. Germline CDR1 and CDR2: SGHTA and FQGNSA. The CDR3 sequence: CASSPRTQVPAHF. The DNA for the CDR3 is TGTGCCAGCAGCCCGAGGACACAGGTCCCTGCGCACTTC. The whole variable domain, filled in from reference TRBV7-2 and TRBJ2-4, reads GAGVSQSPSNKVTEKGKDVELRCDPISGHTALYWYRQSLGQGLEFLIYFQGNSAPDKSGLPSDRFSAERTGGSVSTLTIQRTQQEDSAVYLCASSPRTQVPAHFGAGTRLSVL.

Worth noting for this clonotype: Possible read error: a much larger clone is one base away. The V gene is TRBV12-3 or TRBV12-4, the J gene TRBJ1-4, with TRBD1 identical over 7 bases. This CDR3 contains 13 residues. DNA of the CDR3: TGTACCAGTATGAGACAGGGTTTTGGAAAACTGTTTTTT. Translation gives CTSMRQGFGKLFF.

By its share, this clonotype is medium-sized. This chain uses TRBV5-4 with TRBJ2-2; a weak D match, TRBD2 (6 bases). The CDR3 totals 16 residues. V was cut by 4 bases and J by 7 bases, with 20 bases left in between. The germline V gene encodes CDR1 SGHNT and CDR2 YYREEE (reference sequence). This CDR3 is CASSPRGGSDVGELFF. CDR3 sequence (DNA): TGTGCCAGCAGCCCAAGAGGAGGGTCTGATGTCGGGGAGCTGTTTTTT. Filled out from reference TRBV5-4 and TRBJ2-2, the complete variable domain reads ETGVTQSPTHLIKTRGQQVTLRCSSQSGHNTVSWYQQALGQGPQFIFQYYREEENGRGNFPPRFSGLQFPNYSSELNVNALELDDSALYLCASSPRGGSDVGELFFGEGSRLTVL.

The J gene is TRBJ1-3, the V gene TRBV7-2; D ambiguous. Germline CDR1 and CDR2: SGHTA and FQGNSA. The CDR3 is 15 residues long. V lost 5 bases and J lost 0, with 11 bases in between. CDR3 loop: CASSPGRFSGNTIYF. The CDR3 DNA sequence: TGTGCCAGCAGCCCTGGACGGTTCTCTGGAAACACCATATATTTT.

The chain is built from TRBV27 and TRBJ2-3; 8 bases fit TRBD2. Trimming cost V 6 bases and J 6 bases; bases outside gene matches: 11. Germline CDR1 reads MNHEY; CDR2 reads SMNVEV (reference sequence). This CDR3 has 15 residues. In nucleotides, the CDR3 is TGTGCCAGCAGCCCCGTCCGGGAGGGATTTGATACGCAGTATTTT. This codes for CASSPVREGFDTQYF.

A note on this clonotype: Mismatch with germline at one junction end may stem from a read error. This sequence joins TRBV24-1 and TRBJ2-2, with a possible D match to TRBD1 (6 bases). Looked up from germline, CDR1 is KGHDR and CDR2 is SFDVKD. The CDR3 is made up of 18 amino acids. The CDR3 loop reads CAPTSHPGRQAKLGELFF. The CDR3 DNA is TGCGCCCCGACATCCCACCCTGGCCGACAGGCAAAACTGGGGGAGCTGTTTTTT.

Within the sample, this clonotype is medium-sized (0.01 to 0.1%). The chain employs TRBV11-2 and TRBJ2-7; no definite D call. CDR3 length: 13 residues. Between the trimmed V and J ends, which lost 5 bases and 0 bases, there was a span of 8 bases. Per germline, CDR1 SGHAT and CDR2 FQNNGV. For the CDR3, the DNA is TGTGCCAGCAGCCCCGACCCCTCCTACGAGCAGTACTTC. Encoded protein: CASSPDPSYEQYF.

This clonotype was seen a single time. The chain combines TRBV27 with TRBJ1-1; maybe TRBD1 (5 bases). Trimming took 2 bases from V and 11 from J, leaving 12 bases between them. This CDR3 spans 12 amino acids. Germline V gene data show CDR1 as MNHEY and CDR2 as SMNVEV (reference sequence). CDR3: CASSLIGEGAFF. The CDR3 DNA follows: TGTGCCAGCAGTTTAATAGGGGAGGGGGCTTTCTTT.

This clonotype was recorded many times. The CDR3 region has the DNA TGTGCCAGCTCCCCCGGACGGGACAATCAGCCCCAGCATTTT. This gives the protein CASSPGRDNQPQHF. The chain carries TRBV18 and TRBJ1-5; D remains ambiguous. Deletions cut 6 bases from V and 3 bases from J, with 12 bases between. Germline assignment: CDR1 KGHSH and CDR2 LQKENI. CDR3 length equals 14 residues. Full variable domain (remainder filled in from reference TRBV18 and TRBJ1-5): NAGVMQNPRHLVRRRGQEARLRCSPMKGHSHVYWYRQLPEEGLKFMVYLQKENIIDESGMPKERFSAEFPKEGPSILRIQQVVRGDSAAYFCASSPGRDNQPQHFGDGTRLSIL.

This clonotype was counted at least ten times. The V call is TRBV3-1, the J call TRBJ2-1, with 13 positions matching TRBD2. Germline values: CDR1 LGHDT, CDR2 YNNKEL (reference sequence). The V gene end was trimmed by 4 bases and the J gene end by 3 bases; junction bases not matched to a gene: 9. This CDR3 has 18 residues. CDR3 sequence (DNA): TGTGCCAGCAGCCCTGATACCGGACTAGCGGGAGTCTACAATGAGCAGTTCTTC. This translates into CASSPDTGLAGVYNEQFF.

The CDR3 spells CASSEGPGYEQYF. The CDR3 DNA follows: TGTGCCAGCAGCGAGGGTCCCGGGTACGAGCAGTACTTC. The rearrangement uses TRBV7-8 and TRBJ2-7; TRBD2 is a possible D gene (5 bases). The CDR3 runs 13 residues. Trimming pared 5 bases from V and 4 bases from J, leaving 12 bases between. Germline assignment: CDR1 SGHVS and CDR2 FQNEAQ.

The J gene is TRBJ1-6, the V gene TRBV30, with 9 bases that match TRBD1. The CDR3 spans 13 residues. V lost 3 bases and J lost 6; bases outside the gene matches: 0. Looked up from germline, CDR1 is GTSNPN and CDR2 is SVGIG (reference sequence). CDR3 protein: CAWRGQGNSPLHF. The CDR3 nucleotides read TGTGCCTGGAGGGGACAGGGTAATTCACCCCTCCACTTT.

This clonotype was found many times. This chain joins TRBV28 and TRBJ2-1; D remains ambiguous. CDR1 and CDR2 from the germline V gene are MDHEN and SYDVKM. V was cut by 11 bases and J by 4 bases, with 12 bases left in between. This CDR3 spans 12 amino acids. The CDR3 loop reads CASSEYYNEQFF. The CDR3 nucleotides read TGTGCCTCCTCCGAATATTACAATGAGCAGTTCTTC.